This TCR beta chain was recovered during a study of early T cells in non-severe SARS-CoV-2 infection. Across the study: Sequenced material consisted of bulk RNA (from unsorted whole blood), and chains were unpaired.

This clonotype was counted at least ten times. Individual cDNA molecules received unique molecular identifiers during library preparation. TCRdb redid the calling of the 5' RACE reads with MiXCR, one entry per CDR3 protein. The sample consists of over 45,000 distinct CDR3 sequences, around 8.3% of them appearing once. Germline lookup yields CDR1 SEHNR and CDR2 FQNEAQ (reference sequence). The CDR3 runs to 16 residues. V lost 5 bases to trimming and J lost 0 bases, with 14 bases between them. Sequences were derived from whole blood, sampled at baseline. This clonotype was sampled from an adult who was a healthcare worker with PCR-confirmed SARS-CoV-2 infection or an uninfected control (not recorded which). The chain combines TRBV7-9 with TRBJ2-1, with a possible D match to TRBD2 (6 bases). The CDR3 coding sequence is TGTGCCAGCAGCCTATCCGGGGGACGCTCCTACAATGAGCAGTTCTTC. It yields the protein CASSLSGGRSYNEQFF.